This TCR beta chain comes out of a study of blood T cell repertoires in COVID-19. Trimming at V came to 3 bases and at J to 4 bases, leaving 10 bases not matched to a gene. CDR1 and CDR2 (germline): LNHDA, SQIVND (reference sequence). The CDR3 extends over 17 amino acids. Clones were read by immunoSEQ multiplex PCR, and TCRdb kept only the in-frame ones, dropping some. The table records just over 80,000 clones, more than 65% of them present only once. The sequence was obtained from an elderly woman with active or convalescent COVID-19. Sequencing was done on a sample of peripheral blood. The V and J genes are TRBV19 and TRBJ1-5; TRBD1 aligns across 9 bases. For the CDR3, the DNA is TGTGCCAGTAGTATGGGCCACGGACAGGGGCCGAATCAGCCCCAGCATTTT. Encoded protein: CASSMGHGQGPNQPQHF.